The count of the clone carrying this T cell receptor beta chain is one. These data originate in a study of T cells in Graves' hyperthyroidism and ophthalmopathy. This CDR3 has 14 residues. With 8 bases clipped from V and 3 bases from J, the junction kept 5 bases outside the gene matches. CDR1 is SQVTM, CDR2 ANQGSEA, per germline. RNA transcripts served as the template for amplifying TCR beta CDR3 regions. HTBI primers were used for first-round RT-PCR of the TCR CDR3. TCRdb itself ran the multiplex PCR reads through MiXCR, one entry per CDR3 protein. The table has almost 600,000 distinct CDR3 sequences, more than 45% seen once.

The sequence came from a woman aged 18-29 years with Graves' hyperthyroidism. This chain links TRBV29-1 with TRBJ2-2, with 11 bases lining up with TRBD2. The sample comprised peripheral blood or thyroid tissue (not recorded which). DNA for the CDR3: TGCAGCTTTTTAGCGGGAGGGCACACCGGGGAGCTGTTTTTT. Translated, it gives CSFLAGGHTGELFF.